One and the same sample provided the 3 T cell receptor beta chains below, sequenced in a study of Tregs in tolerant kidney transplant recipients. The repertoire was sequenced with immunoSEQ multiplex PCR; TCRdb's copy has only in-frame clones and lacks some. The sample has under 95,000 clones; 80% to 95% are singletons. The source material was Tregs from blood, sampled before the transplant. The receptor set was obtained from a human donor who received a combined kidney and bone marrow transplant.

This chain joins TRBV27 and TRBJ2-3, with 10 bases that match TRBD2. CDR1 is MNHEY and CDR2 is SMNVEV in the germline V gene (reference sequence). Trimming at V came to 5 bases and at J to 6 bases, leaving 11 bases not matched to a gene. This CDR3 region has 16 residues. This CDR3 is CASSLTSSGRGDTQYF. In DNA form, the CDR3 reads TGTGCCAGCAGTCTAACCTCTAGCGGGAGAGGCGATACGCAGTATTTT.

The count of this clone is one. The genes are TRBV29-1 and TRBJ2-7; D gene uncertain. Trimming pared 5 bases from V and 3 bases from J, leaving 14 bases between. The germline V gene encodes CDR1 SQVTM and CDR2 ANQGSEA. This CDR3 contains 13 residues. The CDR3 coding sequence is TGCAGCGTTATCACCCCAGCTCACTACGAGCAGTACTTC. It encodes CSVITPAHYEQYF.

This chain links TRBV7-6 with TRBJ2-7; D unclear. Germline V CDR1 and CDR2: SGHVS, FNYEAQ. The V end was cut by 3 bases, the J end by 0 bases, with 9 bases between. This CDR3 contains 14 residues. For the CDR3, the DNA is TGTGCCAGCAGCTTCGGAGACCGCTCCTACGAGCAGTACTTC. It codes for CASSFGDRSYEQYF.